This T cell receptor beta chain was captured in a study of blood T cell repertoires in COVID-19. For the study at large: PBMCs, B-cell-depleted T cells, or T cells provided the cDNA or gDNA that made up the material.

In terms of age and location, participants ranged from roughly 18 to 95 years and lived in about 25 US areas. Allocation to cohorts depended on clinical history reported by the participants. How the authors handled the data: The authors estimated nucleated cell counts from reference gene primer amplification. TCRdb's table, derived via immunoSEQ multiplex PCR, lists solely in-frame clones and lacks some. V, J and clone size reflect that table, while D and trimming were determined from the DNA. The sample includes about 81,000 clones, roughly 89% of them seen just once. The CDR3 is 13 amino acids. V lost 10 bases, J lost 5 bases, and 15 bases lay in between. The germline CDR1 and CDR2 sequences are LGHDT and YNNKEL (reference sequence).

The V call is TRBV3-1 (or the pseudogene TRBV3-2), the J call TRBJ2-1; D is possibly TRBD2 (6 bases). This sequence originates from a woman aged 45-65 years with acute COVID-19. What was sequenced was PBMCs or T cells enriched from blood (not recorded which). CDR3 sequence (DNA): TGTGCCACCATTAGGGAGGCCGACAATGAGCAGTTCTTC. It encodes CATIREADNEQFF.